Below are 8 T cell receptor beta chains sequenced from a single sample in a study of response to subunit inactivated influenza vaccine. TCRdb reprocessed the RT-PCR reads via MiXCR and lists one record per CDR3 protein. Among about 500,000 distinct CDR3 sequences, 15% to 20% were seen once, and the ten largest hold 3%. The starting material was CD4+ T cells sorted from PBMCs, obtained around 25 months after vaccination. These receptor sequences come from a man between 50 and 75 years old who received an inactivated influenza vaccine.

The sample holds a few counts of this clonotype. The V call is TRBV5-1, the J call TRBJ2-2; maybe TRBD1 (6 bases). This CDR3 comprises 15 residues. V lost 4 bases and J 4 bases, leaving 14 bases between the germline ends. Looked up from germline, CDR1 is SGHRS and CDR2 is YFSETQ. In DNA, the CDR3 is TGCGCCAGCAGCGGGACAACCCCTACCACCGGGGAGCTGTTTTTT. Amino acid sequence: CASSGTTPTTGELFF.

This clonotype occurred a few times. V and J are TRBV11-2 and TRBJ2-3; 10 bases agree with TRBD2. This CDR3 has 15 amino acids. Germline V gives CDR1 SGHAT, CDR2 FQNNGV. With 5 bases clipped from V and 4 bases from J, the junction kept 6 bases outside the gene matches. CDR3: CASSHSGGFSDTQYF. As DNA, the CDR3 is TGTGCCAGCAGCCATAGCGGGGGGTTTTCAGATACGCAGTATTTT.

The chain employs TRBV28 and TRBJ2-2, with TRBD1 matching 8 bases. V lost 7 bases and J lost 4; bases outside the gene matches: 8. Germline CDR1 is MDHEN and CDR2 is SYDVKM. The CDR3 loop spans 15 amino acids. For the CDR3, the DNA is TGTGCCAGCACCCCCGGACAGGGACTCACCGGGGAGCTGTTTTTT. Protein: CASTPGQGLTGELFF.

This clonotype showed up just a few times. V and J are TRBV2 and TRBJ2-1; 13 nucleotides align to TRBD2. Unmatched junction bases numbered 4, after V lost 6 bases and J lost 2 bases. The CDR3 sequence is 16 residues long. Germline V gene lookup returns CDR1 SNHLY and CDR2 FYNNEI. CDR3 nucleotide sequence: TGTGCCAGCAGCCGACTAGCGGGAGGTACCTACAATGAGCAGTTCTTC. As protein: CASSRLAGGTYNEQFF. Variable domain in full (rest from reference TRBV2 and TRBJ2-1): EPEVTQTPSHQVTQMGQEVILRCVPISNHLYFYWYRQILGQKVEFLVSFYNNEISEKSEIFDDQFSVERPDGSNFTLKIRSTKLEDSAMYFCASSRLAGGTYNEQFFGPGTRLTVL.

This clonotype appeared a few times. V and J are TRBV5-1 and TRBJ1-1; D is unresolved. Germline-derived CDR1 and CDR2 are SGHRS and YFSETQ. The CDR3 consists of 13 residues. V gave up 5 bases and J gave up 2 bases, with 10 bases separating them. CDR3 loop: CASRNSDNTEAFF. The CDR3 bases are TGCGCCAGCAGAAACTCAGATAACACTGAAGCTTTCTTT.

This rearrangement joins TRBV4-1 to TRBJ1-4; the D gene is possibly TRBD1 (6 bases). V dropped 0 bases and J dropped 11 bases, with 10 bases sitting between them. CDR3 length: 13 amino acids. Looked up from germline, CDR1 is MGHRA and CDR2 is YSYEKL. The CDR3 loop reads CASSQERGAKLFF. DNA of the CDR3: TGCGCCAGCAGCCAAGAAAGGGGGGCCAAACTGTTTTTT.

This clonotype has only a few counts. The chain employs TRBV21-1 and TRBJ2-5; the table's D call of TRBD1 was not tested on the DNA. TRBV21-1 is described as a pseudogene. This CDR3 comprises 15 residues. The CDR3: CASGVFKTGQETQYF. The CDR3 DNA follows: TGTGCCAGCGGGGTCTTTAAGACAGGACAAGAGACCCAGTACTTC.

This clonotype showed up just a few times. This rearrangement joins TRBV2 to TRBJ2-2, with 9 bases identical to TRBD1. The germline V gene encodes CDR1 SNHLY and CDR2 FYNNEI. This CDR3 is built from 15 residues. With V trimmed by 10 bases and J by 6 bases, 12 bases remained unmatched. The CDR3 reads CATKPGTGFAGELFF. CDR3 sequence (DNA): TGTGCCACCAAGCCCGGGACAGGGTTTGCCGGGGAGCTGTTTTTT.